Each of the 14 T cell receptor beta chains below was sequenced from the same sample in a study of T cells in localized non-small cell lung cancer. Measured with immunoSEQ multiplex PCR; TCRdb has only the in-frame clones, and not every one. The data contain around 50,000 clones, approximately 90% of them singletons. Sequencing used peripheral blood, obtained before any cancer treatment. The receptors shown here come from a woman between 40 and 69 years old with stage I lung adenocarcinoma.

The CDR3: CAWSVIMNTEAFF. DNA for the CDR3: TGTGCCTGGAGTGTTATAATGAACACTGAAGCTTTCTTT. The chain has TRBV30 and TRBJ1-1; unclear D gene. The CDR3 loop spans 13 amino acids. CDR1 is GTSNPN, CDR2 SVGIG, per germline (reference sequence). V was trimmed by 0 bases and J by 0 bases, leaving 5 bases between them.

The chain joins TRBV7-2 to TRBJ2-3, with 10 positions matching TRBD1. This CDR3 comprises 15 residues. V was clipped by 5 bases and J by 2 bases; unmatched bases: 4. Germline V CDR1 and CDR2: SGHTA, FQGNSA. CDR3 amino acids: CASSADRGNTDTQYF. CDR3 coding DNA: TGTGCCAGCAGCGCGGACAGGGGGAACACAGATACGCAGTATTTT.

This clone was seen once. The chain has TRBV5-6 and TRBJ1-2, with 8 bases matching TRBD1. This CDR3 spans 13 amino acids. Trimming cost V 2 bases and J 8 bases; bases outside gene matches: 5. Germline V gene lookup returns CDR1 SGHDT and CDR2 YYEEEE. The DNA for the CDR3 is TGTGCCAGCAGCTTACAGGGGGGGAGCGGCTACACCTTC. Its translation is CASSLQGGSGYTF.

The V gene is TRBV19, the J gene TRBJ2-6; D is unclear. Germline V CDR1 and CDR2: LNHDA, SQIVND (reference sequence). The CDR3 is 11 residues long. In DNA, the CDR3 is TGTGCGGCCTCTGGGGCCAACGTCCTGACTTTC. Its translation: CAASGANVLTF.

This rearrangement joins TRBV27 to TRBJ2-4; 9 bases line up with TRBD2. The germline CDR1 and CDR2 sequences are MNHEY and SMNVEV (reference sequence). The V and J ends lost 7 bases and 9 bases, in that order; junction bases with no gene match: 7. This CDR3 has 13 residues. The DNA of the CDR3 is TGTGCCAGCATGGGCGGGGGGGATTTCATTCAGTACTTC. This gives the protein CASMGGGDFIQYF.

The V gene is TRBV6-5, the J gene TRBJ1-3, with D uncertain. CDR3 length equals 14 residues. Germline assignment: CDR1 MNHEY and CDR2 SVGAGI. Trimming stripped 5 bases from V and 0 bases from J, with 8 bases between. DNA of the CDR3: TGTGCCAGCAGTCCAGGAAGCTCTGGAAACACCATATATTTT. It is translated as CASSPGSSGNTIYF.

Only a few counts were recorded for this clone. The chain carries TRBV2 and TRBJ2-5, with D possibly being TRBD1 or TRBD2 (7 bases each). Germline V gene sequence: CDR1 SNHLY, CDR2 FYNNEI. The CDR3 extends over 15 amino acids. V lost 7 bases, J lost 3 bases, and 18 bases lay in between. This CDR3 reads CASTGQSGTEETQYF. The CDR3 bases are TGTGCCAGCACTGGCCAGAGCGGGACAGAAGAGACCCAGTACTTC. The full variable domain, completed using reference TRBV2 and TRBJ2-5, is EPEVTQTPSHQVTQMGQEVILRCVPISNHLYFYWYRQILGQKVEFLVSFYNNEISEKSEIFDDQFSVERPDGSNFTLKIRSTKLEDSAMYFCASTGQSGTEETQYFGPGTRLLVL.

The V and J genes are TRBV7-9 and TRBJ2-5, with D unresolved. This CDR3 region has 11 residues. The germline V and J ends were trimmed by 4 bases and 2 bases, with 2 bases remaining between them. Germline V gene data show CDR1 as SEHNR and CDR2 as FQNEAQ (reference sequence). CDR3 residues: CASSYQETQYF. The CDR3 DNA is TGTGCCAGCAGCTATCAAGAGACCCAGTACTTC. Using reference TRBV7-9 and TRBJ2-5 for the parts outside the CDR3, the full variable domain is DTGVSQNPRHKITKRGQNVTFRCDPISEHNRLYWYRQTLGQGPEFLTYFQNEAQLEKSRLLSDRFSAERPKGSFSTLEIQRTEQGDSAMYLCASSYQETQYFGPGTRLLVL.

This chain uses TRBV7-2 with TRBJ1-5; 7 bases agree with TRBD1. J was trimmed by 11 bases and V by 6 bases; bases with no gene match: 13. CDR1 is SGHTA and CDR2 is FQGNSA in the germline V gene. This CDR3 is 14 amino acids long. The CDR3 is CASRQLTGESAQHF. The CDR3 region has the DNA TGTGCCAGCAGGCAACTAACAGGGGAATCAGCCCAGCATTTT.

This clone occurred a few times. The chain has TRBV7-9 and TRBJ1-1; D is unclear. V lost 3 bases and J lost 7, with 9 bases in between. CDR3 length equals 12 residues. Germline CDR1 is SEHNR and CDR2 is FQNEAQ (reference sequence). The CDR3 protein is CASSLDGGEAFF. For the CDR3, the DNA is TGTGCCAGCAGCTTGGACGGAGGTGAAGCTTTCTTT. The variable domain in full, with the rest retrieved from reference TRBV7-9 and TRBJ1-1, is DTGVSQNPRHKITKRGQNVTFRCDPISEHNRLYWYRQTLGQGPEFLTYFQNEAQLEKSRLLSDRFSAERPKGSFSTLEIQRTEQGDSAMYLCASSLDGGEAFFGQGTRLTVV.

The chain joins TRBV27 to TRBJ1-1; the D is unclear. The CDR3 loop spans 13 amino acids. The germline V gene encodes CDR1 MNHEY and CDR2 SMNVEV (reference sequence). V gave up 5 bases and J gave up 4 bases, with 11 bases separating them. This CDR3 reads CASSGWGFTEAFF. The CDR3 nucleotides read TGTGCCAGCAGTGGGTGGGGTTTCACTGAAGCTTTCTTT.

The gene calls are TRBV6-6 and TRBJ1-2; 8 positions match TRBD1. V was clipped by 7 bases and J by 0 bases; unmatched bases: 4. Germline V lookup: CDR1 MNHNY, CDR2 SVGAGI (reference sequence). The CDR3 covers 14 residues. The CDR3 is CASTDRVANYGYTF. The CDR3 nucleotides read TGTGCCAGCACGGACAGGGTGGCTAACTATGGCTACACCTTC.

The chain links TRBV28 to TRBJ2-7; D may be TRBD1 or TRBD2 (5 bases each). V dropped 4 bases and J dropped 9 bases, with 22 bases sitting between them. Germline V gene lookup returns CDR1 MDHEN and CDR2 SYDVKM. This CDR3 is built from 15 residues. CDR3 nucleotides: TGTGCCAGCAGTTCCGGTTCAGTCCGTCGGGGCGGGCAGTACTTC. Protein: CASSSGSVRRGGQYF.

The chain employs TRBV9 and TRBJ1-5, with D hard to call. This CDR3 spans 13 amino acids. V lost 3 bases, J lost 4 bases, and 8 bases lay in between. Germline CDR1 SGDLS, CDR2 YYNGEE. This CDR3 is CASSADGNQPQHF. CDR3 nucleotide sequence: TGTGCCAGCAGCGCCGACGGTAATCAGCCCCAGCATTTT.